This T cell receptor (beta chain) originates from a study of shared clonotypes between healthy human individuals. CDR1 MRHNA and CDR2 SNTAGT come from the germline V gene. CDR3 size: 14 residues. Trimming shortened V by 6 bases and J by 0 bases, and 9 bases separated the two germline ends. Method: immunoSEQ multiplex PCR; TCRdb's copy keeps in-frame clones and lacks some. The sample has around 1.4 million clones, approximately 98.5% seen once. To note about this clone: This specimen includes other DNA sequences encoding the same CDR3.

This sequence joins TRBV6-4 and TRBJ2-1, with D perhaps given as TRBD1 or TRBD2 (5 bases each). The sample was naive CD4+ T cells sorted from blood. Subset in this sample: CD45RA+ positively selected. The source of this sequence is a man aged 25 to 45 in good health. In DNA, the CDR3 is TGTGCCAGCAGCCCGGGGACCTCCTACAATGAGCAGTTCTTC. Translation gives CASSPGTSYNEQFF.